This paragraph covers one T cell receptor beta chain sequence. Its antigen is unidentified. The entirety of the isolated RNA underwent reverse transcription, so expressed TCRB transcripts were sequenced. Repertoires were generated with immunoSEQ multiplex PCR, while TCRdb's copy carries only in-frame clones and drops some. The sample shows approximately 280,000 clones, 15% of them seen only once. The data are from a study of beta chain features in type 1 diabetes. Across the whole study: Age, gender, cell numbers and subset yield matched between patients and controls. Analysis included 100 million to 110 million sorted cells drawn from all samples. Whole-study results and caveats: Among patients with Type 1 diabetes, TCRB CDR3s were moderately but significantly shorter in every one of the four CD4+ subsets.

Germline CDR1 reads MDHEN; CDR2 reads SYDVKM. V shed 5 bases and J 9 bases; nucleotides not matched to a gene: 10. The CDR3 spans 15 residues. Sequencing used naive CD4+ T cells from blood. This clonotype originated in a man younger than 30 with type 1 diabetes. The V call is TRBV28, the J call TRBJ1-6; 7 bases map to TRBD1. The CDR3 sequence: CASSLWDRLASPLHF. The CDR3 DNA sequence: TGTGCCAGCAGTCTCTGGGACAGATTAGCTTCACCCCTCCACTTT.